This is a list of T cell receptor beta chains from one sample in a study of T cells in Graves' hyperthyroidism and ophthalmopathy. Each CDR3 protein is one row after TCRdb ran MiXCR on the multiplex PCR reads. The sample lists hundreds of thousands of distinct CDR3 sequences; around a third were seen once. The sample consisted of blood. These TCRs come from a woman in her thirties or forties with Graves' hyperthyroidism. The CDR3 runs from the conserved cysteine through the conserved F or W.

v_call: TRBV29-1; j_call: TRBJ2-7; cdr3_length: 15; cdr3_aa: CSVEDGQSSSYEQYF
v_call: TRBV9; j_call: TRBJ1-1; cdr3_length: 15; cdr3_aa: CASSVDPGISTEAFF
v_call: TRBV2; j_call: TRBJ1-4; cdr3_length: 13; cdr3_aa: CASSSQGWQKLFF
v_call: TRBV12-3/TRBV12-4; j_call: TRBJ2-7; cdr3_length: 15; cdr3_aa: CASSPTTGASYEQYF
v_call: TRBV20-1; j_call: TRBJ1-1; cdr3_length: 8; cdr3_aa: CSAIQVFF
v_call: TRBV7-2; j_call: .; cdr3_length: 14; cdr3_aa: CASSPLAGGGEQFF
v_call: TRBV9; j_call: TRBJ2-2; cdr3_length: 20; cdr3_aa: CASSSSIGQRTAGNTGELFF
v_call: TRBV19; j_call: TRBJ2-3; cdr3_length: 17; cdr3_aa: CASSPYLSVDYTDTQYF
v_call: TRBV7-2; j_call: TRBJ2-7; cdr3_length: 12; cdr3_aa: CASSLDRSEQYF
v_call: TRBV4-1; j_call: TRBJ1-4; cdr3_length: 17; cdr3_aa: CASSQDLTLEGGEKLFF
v_call: TRBV7-9; j_call: TRBJ1-1; cdr3_length: 18; cdr3_aa: CASSTLNGGVGGNTEAFF
v_call: TRBV6-1; j_call: TRBJ1-4; cdr3_length: 13; cdr3_aa: CASELATNEKLFF
v_call: TRBV19; j_call: TRBJ1-1; cdr3_length: 13; cdr3_aa: CASSIALNTEAFF
v_call: TRBV20-1; j_call: .; cdr3_length: 13; cdr3_aa: CSASIGGGNEQFF
v_call: TRBV15; j_call: TRBJ2-3; cdr3_length: 14; cdr3_aa: CATSSTTSTDTQYF
v_call: TRBV10-2; j_call: TRBJ2-5; cdr3_length: 12; cdr3_aa: CASSQGLETQYF
v_call: TRBV7-9; j_call: TRBJ2-5; cdr3_length: 17; cdr3_aa: CASSFSSGRPTRETQYF
v_call: TRBV7-2; j_call: TRBJ2-2; cdr3_length: 15; cdr3_aa: CASSPRRANTGELFF
v_call: TRBV6-4; j_call: TRBJ2-7; cdr3_length: 14; cdr3_aa: CASRTSGRLYEQYF
v_call: TRBV7-2; j_call: .; cdr3_length: 16; cdr3_aa: CASSPVSGLTYNEQFF
v_call: TRBV5-6; j_call: TRBJ2-5; cdr3_length: 13; cdr3_aa: CASSSGGGETQYF
v_call: TRBV20-1; j_call: TRBJ2-7; cdr3_length: 13; cdr3_aa: CSARTKDSYEQYF
v_call: TRBV6-5; j_call: TRBJ1-6; cdr3_length: 12; cdr3_aa: CASANGNSPLHF
v_call: TRBV10-2; j_call: TRBJ2-2; cdr3_length: 16; cdr3_aa: CASSERSSGGAGELFF
v_call: TRBV10-2; j_call: TRBJ1-6; cdr3_length: 18; cdr3_aa: CASSQDRVRSSYNSPLHF
v_call: TRBV7-8; j_call: TRBJ2-7; cdr3_length: 13; cdr3_aa: CASSRGLTYEQYF
v_call: TRBV10-3; j_call: TRBJ1-1; cdr3_length: 20; cdr3_aa: CASGSNKRDRGGHLNTEAFF
v_call: TRBV11-3; j_call: TRBJ1-6; cdr3_length: 16; cdr3_aa: CASSLESGSGNSPLHF
v_call: TRBV6-4; j_call: TRBJ2-7; cdr3_length: 11; cdr3_aa: CASTTGQKQYF
v_call: TRBV29-1; j_call: TRBJ2-7; cdr3_length: 13; cdr3_aa: CSVDESGGYEQYF
v_call: TRBV4-1; j_call: TRBJ2-1; cdr3_length: 16; cdr3_aa: CASSQVNLVSHNEQFF
v_call: TRBV5-1; j_call: TRBJ1-2; cdr3_length: 12; cdr3_aa: CASSLGRVGYTF
v_call: TRBV7-2; j_call: TRBJ2-7; cdr3_length: 12; cdr3_aa: CAISVLLVQSRF